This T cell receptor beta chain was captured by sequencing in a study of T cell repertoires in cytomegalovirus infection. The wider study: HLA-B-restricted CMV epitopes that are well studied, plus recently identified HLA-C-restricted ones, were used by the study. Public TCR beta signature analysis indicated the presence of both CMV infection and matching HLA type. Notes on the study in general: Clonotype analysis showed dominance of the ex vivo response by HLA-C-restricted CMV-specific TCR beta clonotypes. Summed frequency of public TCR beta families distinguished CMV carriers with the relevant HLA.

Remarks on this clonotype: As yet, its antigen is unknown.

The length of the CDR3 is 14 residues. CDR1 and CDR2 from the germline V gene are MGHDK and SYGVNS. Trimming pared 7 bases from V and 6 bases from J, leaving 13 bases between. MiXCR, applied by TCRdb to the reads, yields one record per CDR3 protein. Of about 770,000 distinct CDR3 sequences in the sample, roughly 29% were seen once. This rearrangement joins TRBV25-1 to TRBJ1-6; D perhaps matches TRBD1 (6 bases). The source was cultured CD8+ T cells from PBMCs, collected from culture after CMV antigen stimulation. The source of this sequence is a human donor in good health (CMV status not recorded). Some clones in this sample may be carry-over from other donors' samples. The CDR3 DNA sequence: TGTGCCAGCAACAAGGGGGGGACTAATTCACCCCTCCACTTT. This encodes CASNKGGTNSPLHF.